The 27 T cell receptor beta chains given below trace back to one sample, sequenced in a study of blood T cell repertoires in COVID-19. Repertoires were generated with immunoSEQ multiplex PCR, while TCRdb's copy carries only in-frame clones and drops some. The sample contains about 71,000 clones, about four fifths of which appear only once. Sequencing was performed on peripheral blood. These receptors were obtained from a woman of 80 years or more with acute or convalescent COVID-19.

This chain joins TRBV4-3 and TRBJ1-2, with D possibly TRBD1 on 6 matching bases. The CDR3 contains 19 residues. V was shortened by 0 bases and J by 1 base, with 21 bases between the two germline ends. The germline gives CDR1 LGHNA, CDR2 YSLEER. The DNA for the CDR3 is TGCGCCAGCAGCCAAGAAGGGTCGCAGGGGTTTATGTTTAACTATGGCTACACCTTC. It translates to CASSQEGSQGFMFNYGYTF.

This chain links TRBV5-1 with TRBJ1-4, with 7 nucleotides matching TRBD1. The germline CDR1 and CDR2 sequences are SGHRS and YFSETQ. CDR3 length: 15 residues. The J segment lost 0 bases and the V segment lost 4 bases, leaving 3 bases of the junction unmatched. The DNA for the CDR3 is TGCGCCAGCAGCATCGGGACAGCAACTAATGAAAAACTGTTTTTT. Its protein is CASSIGTATNEKLFF. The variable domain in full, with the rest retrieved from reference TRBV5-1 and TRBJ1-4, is KAGVTQTPRYLIKTRGQQVTLSCSPISGHRSVSWYQQTPGQGLQFLFEYFSETQRNKGNFPGRFSGRQFSNSRSEMNVSTLELGDSALYLCASSIGTATNEKLFFGSGTQLSVL.

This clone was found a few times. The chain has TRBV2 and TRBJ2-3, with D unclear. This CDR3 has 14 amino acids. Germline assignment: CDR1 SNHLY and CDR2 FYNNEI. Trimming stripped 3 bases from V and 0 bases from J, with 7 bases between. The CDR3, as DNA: TGTGCCAGCAGTGACTTCAGTAGCACAGATACGCAGTATTTT. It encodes CASSDFSSTDTQYF. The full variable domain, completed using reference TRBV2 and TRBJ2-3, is EPEVTQTPSHQVTQMGQEVILRCVPISNHLYFYWYRQILGQKVEFLVSFYNNEISEKSEIFDDQFSVERPDGSNFTLKIRSTKLEDSAMYFCASSDFSSTDTQYFGPGTRLTVL.

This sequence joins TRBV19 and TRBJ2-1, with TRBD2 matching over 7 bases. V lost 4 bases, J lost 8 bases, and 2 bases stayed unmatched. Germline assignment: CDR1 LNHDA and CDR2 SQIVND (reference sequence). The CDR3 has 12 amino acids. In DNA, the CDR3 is TGTGCCAGTAGTAGGGGAGGGGATGAGCAGTTCTTC. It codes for CASSRGGDEQFF.

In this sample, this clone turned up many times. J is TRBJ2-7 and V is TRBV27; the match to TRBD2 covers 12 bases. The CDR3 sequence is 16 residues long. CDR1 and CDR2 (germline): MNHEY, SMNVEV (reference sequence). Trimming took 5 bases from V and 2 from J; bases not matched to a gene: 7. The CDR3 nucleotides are TGTGCCAGCAGTACCAGGTGGACTAGCGGGGCCTACGAGCAGTACTTC. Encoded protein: CASSTRWTSGAYEQYF.

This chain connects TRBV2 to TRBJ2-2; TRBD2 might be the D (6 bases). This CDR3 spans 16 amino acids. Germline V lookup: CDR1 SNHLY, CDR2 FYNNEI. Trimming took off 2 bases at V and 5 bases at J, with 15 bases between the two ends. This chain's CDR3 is CASSENRGTRTGELFF. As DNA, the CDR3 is TGTGCCAGCAGTGAAAATCGGGGGACCAGGACCGGGGAGCTGTTTTTT.

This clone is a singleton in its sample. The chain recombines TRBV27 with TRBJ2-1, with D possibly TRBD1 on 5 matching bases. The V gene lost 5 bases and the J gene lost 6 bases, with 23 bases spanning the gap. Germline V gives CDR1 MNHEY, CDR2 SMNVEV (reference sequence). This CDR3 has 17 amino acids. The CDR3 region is CASSPRFSAGLRNEQFF. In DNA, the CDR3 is TGTGCCAGCAGTCCCCGCTTCTCGGCAGGGCTTCGCAATGAGCAGTTCTTC.

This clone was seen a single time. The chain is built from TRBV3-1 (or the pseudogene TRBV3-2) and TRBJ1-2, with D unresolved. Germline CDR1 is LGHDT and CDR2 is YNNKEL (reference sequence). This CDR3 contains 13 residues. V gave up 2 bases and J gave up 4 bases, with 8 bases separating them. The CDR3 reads CASSQRGSYGYTF. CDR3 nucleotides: TGTGCCAGCAGCCAACGGGGAAGCTATGGCTACACCTTC.

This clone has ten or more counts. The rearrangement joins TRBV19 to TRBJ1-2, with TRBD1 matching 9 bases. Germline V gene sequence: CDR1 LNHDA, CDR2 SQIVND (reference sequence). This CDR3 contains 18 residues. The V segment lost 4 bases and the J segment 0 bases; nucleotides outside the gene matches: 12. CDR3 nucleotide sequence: TGTGCCAGTAGTACTGAACGCGGACAGGGGTCACCTAACTATGGCTACACCTTC. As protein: CASSTERGQGSPNYGYTF.

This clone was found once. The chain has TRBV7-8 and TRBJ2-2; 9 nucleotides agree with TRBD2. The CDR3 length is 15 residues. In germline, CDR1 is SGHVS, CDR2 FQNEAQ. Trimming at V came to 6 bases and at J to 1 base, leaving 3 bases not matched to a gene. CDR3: CASRPTSGNTGELFF. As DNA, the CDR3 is TGTGCCAGCAGACCGACTAGCGGGAACACCGGGGAGCTGTTTTTT.

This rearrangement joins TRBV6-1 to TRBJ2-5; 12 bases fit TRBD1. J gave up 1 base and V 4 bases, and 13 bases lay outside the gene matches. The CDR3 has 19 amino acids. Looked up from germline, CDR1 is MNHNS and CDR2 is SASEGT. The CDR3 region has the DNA TGTGCCAGCAGTGCAATGCCGGGACAGGGGGCTGGGTCCCAAGAGACCCAGTACTTC. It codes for CASSAMPGQGAGSQETQYF.

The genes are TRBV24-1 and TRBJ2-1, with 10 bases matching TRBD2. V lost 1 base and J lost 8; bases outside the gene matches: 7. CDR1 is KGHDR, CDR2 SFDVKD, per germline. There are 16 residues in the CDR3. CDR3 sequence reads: CATSDFSSGSFDEQFF. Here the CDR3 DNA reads TGTGCCACCAGTGATTTCTCTAGCGGGAGTTTCGATGAGCAGTTCTTC.

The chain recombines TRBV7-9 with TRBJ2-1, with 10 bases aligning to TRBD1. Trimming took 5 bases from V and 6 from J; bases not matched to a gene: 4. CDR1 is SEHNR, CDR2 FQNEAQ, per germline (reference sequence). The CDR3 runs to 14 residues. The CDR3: CASSGTGEGNEQFF. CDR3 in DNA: TGTGCCAGCAGCGGGACAGGGGAGGGCAATGAGCAGTTCTTC. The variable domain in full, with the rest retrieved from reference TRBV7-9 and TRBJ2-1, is DTGVSQNPRHKITKRGQNVTFRCDPISEHNRLYWYRQTLGQGPEFLTYFQNEAQLEKSRLLSDRFSAERPKGSFSTLEIQRTEQGDSAMYLCASSGTGEGNEQFFGPGTRLTVL.

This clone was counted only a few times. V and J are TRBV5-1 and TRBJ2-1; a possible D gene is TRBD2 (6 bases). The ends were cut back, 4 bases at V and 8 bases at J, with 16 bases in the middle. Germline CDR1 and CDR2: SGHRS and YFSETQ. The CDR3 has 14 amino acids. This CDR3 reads CASSAGPLRDEQFF. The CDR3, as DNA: TGCGCCAGCAGCGCGGGACCCTTAAGGGATGAGCAGTTCTTC.

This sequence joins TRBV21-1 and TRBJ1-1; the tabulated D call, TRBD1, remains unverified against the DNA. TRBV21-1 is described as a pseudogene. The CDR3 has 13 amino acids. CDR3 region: CASNPRVHTEAFF. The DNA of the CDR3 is TGTGCCAGCAACCCCAGGGTTCACACTGAAGCTTTCTTT.

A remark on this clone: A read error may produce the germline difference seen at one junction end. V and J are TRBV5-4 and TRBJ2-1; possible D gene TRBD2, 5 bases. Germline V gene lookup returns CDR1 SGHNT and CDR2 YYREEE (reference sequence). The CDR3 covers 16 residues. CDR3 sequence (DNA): TGTGCCAGCAGCTTGGGTAGCGTGCAAGCCTACAACGAGCAGTTCTTC. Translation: CASSLGSVQAYNEQFF. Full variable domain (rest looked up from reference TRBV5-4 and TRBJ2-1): ETGVTQSPTHLIKTRGQQVTLRCSSQSGHNTVSWYQQALGQGPQFIFQYYREEENGRGNFPPRFSGLQFPNYSSELNVNALELDDSALYLCASSLGSVQAYNEQFFGPGTRLTVL.

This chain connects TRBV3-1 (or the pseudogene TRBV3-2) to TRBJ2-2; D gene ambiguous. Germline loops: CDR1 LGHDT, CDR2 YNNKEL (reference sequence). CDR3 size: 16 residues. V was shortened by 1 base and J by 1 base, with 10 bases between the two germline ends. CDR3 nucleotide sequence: TGTGCCAGCAGCCAAGGACTTCTTCGGAACACCGGGGAGCTGTTTTTT. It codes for CASSQGLLRNTGELFF.

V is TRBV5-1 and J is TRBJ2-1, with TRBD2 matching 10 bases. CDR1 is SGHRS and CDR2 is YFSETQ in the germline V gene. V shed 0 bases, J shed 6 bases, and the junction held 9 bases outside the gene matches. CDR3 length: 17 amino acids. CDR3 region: CASSLAMASGRPNEQFF. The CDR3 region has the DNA TGCGCCAGCAGCTTGGCCATGGCTAGCGGGAGACCCAATGAGCAGTTCTTC. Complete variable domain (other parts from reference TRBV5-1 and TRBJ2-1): KAGVTQTPRYLIKTRGQQVTLSCSPISGHRSVSWYQQTPGQGLQFLFEYFSETQRNKGNFPGRFSGRQFSNSRSEMNVSTLELGDSALYLCASSLAMASGRPNEQFFGPGTRLTVL.

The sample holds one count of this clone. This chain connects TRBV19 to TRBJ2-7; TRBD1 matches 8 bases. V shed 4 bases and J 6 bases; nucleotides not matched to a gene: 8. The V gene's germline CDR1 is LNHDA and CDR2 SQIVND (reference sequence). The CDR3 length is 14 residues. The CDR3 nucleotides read TGTGCCAGTAGTAACACAGGACAGGGTTTCGAGCAGTACTTC. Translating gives CASSNTGQGFEQYF.

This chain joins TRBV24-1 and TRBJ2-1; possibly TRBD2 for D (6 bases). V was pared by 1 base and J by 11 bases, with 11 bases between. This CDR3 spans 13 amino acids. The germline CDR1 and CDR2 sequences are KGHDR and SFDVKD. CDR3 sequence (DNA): TGTGCCACCAGTGATTTTAGGAGGGTTCAGCAGTTCTTC. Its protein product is CATSDFRRVQQFF.

The CDR3 loop reads CASSARGVSEAFF. DNA for the CDR3: TGTGCCAGCAGCGCCCGGGGGGTCTCTGAAGCTTTCTTT. V gene TRBV27 combines with J gene TRBJ1-1; TRBD1 is a possible D gene (5 bases). The V gene lost 6 bases and the J gene lost 6 bases, with 14 bases spanning the gap. The CDR3 loop spans 13 amino acids. Germline V gene lookup returns CDR1 MNHEY and CDR2 SMNVEV (reference sequence).

The CDR3 region is CASSIGRDQETQYF. In DNA form, the CDR3 reads TGTGCCAGTAGTATAGGCAGGGACCAAGAGACCCAGTACTTC. The rearrangement uses TRBV19 and TRBJ2-5, with a possible D match to TRBD1 (5 bases). V was clipped by 1 base and J by 0 bases, with 6 bases between them. The CDR3 contains 14 residues. The germline V gene has CDR1 LNHDA and CDR2 SQIVND (reference sequence).

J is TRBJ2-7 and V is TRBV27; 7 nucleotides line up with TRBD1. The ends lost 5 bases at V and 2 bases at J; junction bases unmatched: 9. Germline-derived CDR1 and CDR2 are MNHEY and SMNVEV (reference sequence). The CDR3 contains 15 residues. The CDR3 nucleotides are TGTGCCAGCAGTCCTCGACAGGGAAAGGCCTACGAGCAGTACTTC. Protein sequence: CASSPRQGKAYEQYF.

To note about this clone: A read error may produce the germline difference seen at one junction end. CDR3 sequence (DNA): TGTGCCAGCAGCTTAGTTGGGACTAGCAGAGATACGCAGTATTTT. This encodes CASSLVGTSRDTQYF. The rearrangement uses TRBV7-2 and TRBJ2-3; TRBD2 matches at 9 bases. CDR1 and CDR2 (germline): SGHTA, FQGNSA. The CDR3 spans 15 residues.

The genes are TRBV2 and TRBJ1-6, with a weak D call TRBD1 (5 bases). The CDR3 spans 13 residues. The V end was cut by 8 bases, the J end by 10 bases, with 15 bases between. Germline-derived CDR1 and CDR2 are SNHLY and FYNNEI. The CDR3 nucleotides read TGTGCCAGCGCCCGGGGGGAAGGGTCACCCCTCCACTTT. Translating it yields CASARGEGSPLHF.

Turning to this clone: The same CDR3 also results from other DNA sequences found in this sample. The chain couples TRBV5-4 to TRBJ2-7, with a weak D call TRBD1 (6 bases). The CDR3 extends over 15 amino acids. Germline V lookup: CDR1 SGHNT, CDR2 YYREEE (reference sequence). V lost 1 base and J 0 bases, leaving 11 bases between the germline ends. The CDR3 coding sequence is TGTGCCAGCAGCTTGCCGACAGGAGGCTCCTACGAGCAGTACTTC. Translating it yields CASSLPTGGSYEQYF.

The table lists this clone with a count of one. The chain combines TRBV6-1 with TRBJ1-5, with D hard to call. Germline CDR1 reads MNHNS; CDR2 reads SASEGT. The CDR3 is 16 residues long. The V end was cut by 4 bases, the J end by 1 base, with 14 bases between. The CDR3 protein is CASSVGGTRSNQPQHF. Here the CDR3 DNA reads TGTGCCAGCAGTGTGGGTGGCACTAGGAGCAATCAGCCCCAGCATTTT.